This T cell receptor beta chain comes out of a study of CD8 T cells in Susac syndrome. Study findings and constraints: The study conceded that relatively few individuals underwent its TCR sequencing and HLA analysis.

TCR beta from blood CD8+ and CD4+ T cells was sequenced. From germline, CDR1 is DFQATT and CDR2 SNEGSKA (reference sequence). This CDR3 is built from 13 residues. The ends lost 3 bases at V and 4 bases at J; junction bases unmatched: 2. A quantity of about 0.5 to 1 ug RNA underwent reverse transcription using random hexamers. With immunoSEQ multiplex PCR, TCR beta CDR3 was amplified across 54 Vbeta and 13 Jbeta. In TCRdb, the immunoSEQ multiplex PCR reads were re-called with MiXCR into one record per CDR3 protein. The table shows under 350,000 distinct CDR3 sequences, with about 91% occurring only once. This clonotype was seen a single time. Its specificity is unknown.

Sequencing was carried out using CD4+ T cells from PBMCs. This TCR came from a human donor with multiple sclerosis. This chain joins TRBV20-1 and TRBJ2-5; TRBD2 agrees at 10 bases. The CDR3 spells CSARASGGETQYF. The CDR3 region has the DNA TGCAGTGCTAGGGCTAGCGGGGGAGAGACCCAGTACTTC.